The clone carrying this TCR beta chain was observed a few times. Antigen: not known. The V gene's germline CDR1 is MNHGY and CDR2 SVAAGI. Trimming left V 6 bases short and J 3 bases short, with 8 bases between. CDR3 length equals 12 residues. Uncontrolled infection, other autoimmune disease, pregnancy and lactation each barred patients from inclusion. Isolation of PBMCs was performed on 10 ml fresh peripheral blood. The data stem from a study of T cells in Graves' hyperthyroidism and ophthalmopathy. There were TCR beta CDR3 regions amplified from RNA transcripts. First-round RT-PCR targeting the TCR CDR3 was performed with the HTBI primer set. TCRdb re-called the multiplex PCR reads with MiXCR, one entry per CDR3 protein. The sample has over 250,000 distinct CDR3 sequences; more than 15% are singletons. Study results and caveats: Ophthalmopathy onset followed model prediction by a median approximately 6.2 months.

Sequenced input: blood. The clonotype originates from a woman aged 55-70 years with Graves' ophthalmopathy. The rearrangement links TRBV6-9 to TRBJ1-2; D unresolved. This CDR3 reads CASRKRDYGYTF. The CDR3 DNA follows: TGTGCCAGCAGAAAGCGTGACTATGGCTACACCTTC.